Listed below are T cell receptor beta chains from one sample, sequenced in a study of cytomegalovirus exposure and HLA in healthy donors. Here immunoSEQ multiplex PCR was the method, and the copy in TCRdb shows in-frame clones only, minus some. The table has approximately 120,000 clones, roughly a sixth seen once. Material for sequencing was PBMCs. These receptors were collected from a female donor in good health and CMV-seropositive. CDR3s include the opening cysteine and the closing phenylalanine or tryptophan. Fields, in order: clone size, J gene, V gene, D gene, CDR3 DNA, CDR3 protein. The D gene is left open where the match is weak. Rows may omit the clone size; those that give it use once, few, many or a size class.

NA	TRBJ1-6	TRBV19	NA	TGTGCCAGTAGTGACCAGGGTTATAATTCACCCCTCCACTTT	CASSDQGYNSPLHF
NA	TRBJ1-2	TRBV2	NA	TGTGCCAGCAGCGTGACAGCGAGCCATGGCTACACCTTC	CASSVTASHGYTF
NA	TRBJ1-6	TRBV6-5	NA	TGTGCCAGCAGTTCGAAAAGGGGGTATAATTCACCCCTCCACTTT	CASSSKRGYNSPLHF
NA	TRBJ2-7	TRBV4-2	TRBD2	TGTGCCAGCAGCCAAGCAGGCGGGAGGTACGAGCAGTACTTC	CASSQAGGRYEQYF
NA	TRBJ2-7	TRBV18	NA	TGTGCCAGCTCACCAAGCGGAGCGAACGAGCAGTACTTC	CASSPSGANEQYF
NA	TRBJ2-1	TRBV6-6	TRBD2	TGTGCCAGCAGTTACTGGGGAGGGAATGAGCAGTTCTTC	CASSYWGGNEQFF
NA	TRBJ2-1	TRBV15	TRBD2	TGTGCCACCAGCAGAGATGGCAGCCTAAGCGGAGCGGGGGGGCACAATGAGCAGTTCTTC	CATSRDGSLSGAGGHNEQFF
few	TRBJ2-7	TRBV28	NA	TGTGCCAGCAGCTCAGGGCCCCATTTGGGGTACGAGCAGTACTTC	CASSSGPHLGYEQYF
NA	TRBJ2-1	TRBV27	NA	TGTGCCGGTAGCCGGGACTTGCCGGGTCCTGAGCAGTTCTTC	CAGSRDLPGPEQFF
NA	TRBJ2-7	TRBV7-6	TRBD2	TGTGCCAGCACCTTCGGGACTAGCGGATCTCCTGGCGAGCAGTACTTC	CASTFGTSGSPGEQYF
NA	TRBJ2-3	TRBV28	NA	TGTGCCAGCAGTTTAGGAGGGGGCGCCCCGAGCACAGATACGCAGTATTTT	CASSLGGGAPSTDTQYF
few	TRBJ1-3	TRBV4-3	NA	TGCGCCAGCAGCCGGGGGATAGGGGAGGCCTCTGGAAACACCATATATTTT	CASSRGIGEASGNTIYF
few	TRBJ1-5	TRBV30	NA	TGTGCCTGGAGCGGACAGAAGTACCAGCCCCAGCATTTT	CAWSGQKYQPQHF
NA	TRBJ1-2	TRBV7-9	TRBD1	TGTGCCAGCAGCACTTACCGGACAGGGGGCGACTATGGCTACACCTTC	CASSTYRTGGDYGYTF
NA	TRBJ1-3	TRBV5-5	NA	TGTGCCAGCAGGGGGCATTTATCTGGAAACACCATATATTTT	CASRGHLSGNTIYF
NA	TRBJ1-5	TRBV19	NA	TGTGCCAGTAGTCATATCAGTAACAATCAGCCCCAGCATTTT	CASSHISNNQPQHF
NA	TRBJ1-6	TRBV14	TRBD1	TGTGCCAGCAGCCAGAAAACAGGGGGTTTCTCCTATAATTCACCCCTCCACTTT	CASSQKTGGFSYNSPLHF
few	TRBJ2-7	TRBV10-3	TRBD2	TGTGCCACCTCTAGCGGCAACTACGAGCAGTACTTC	CATSSGNYEQYF
NA	TRBJ2-1	TRBV29-1	TRBD2	TGCAGCGTATCCGGGACTACTTTCTACAATGAGCAGTTCTTC	CSVSGTTFYNEQFF
few	TRBJ2-6	TRBV10-2	TRBD1	TGCGCCAGCAGAGAGACAGGACAGGGAGGCGTCCTGACTTTC	CASRETGQGGVLTF
few	TRBJ1-1	TRBV27	NA	TGTGCCAGCAGTTTCCCAGGATCCCAAGCTTTCTTT	CASSFPGSQAFF
NA	TRBJ2-3	TRBV7-2	TRBD2	TGTGCCAGCAGCTCTCTAGCGGGAGCAGATACGCAGTATTTT	CASSSLAGADTQYF
few	TRBJ2-7	TRBV5-6	TRBD2	TGTGCCAGCAGCTGGGGGAGGGGCTTCAACTACGAGCAGTACTTC	CASSWGRGFNYEQYF
NA	TRBJ1-1	TRBV6-6	NA	TGTGCCAGCAGCCGCGGACAGTACACTGAAGCTTTCTTT	CASSRGQYTEAFF
few	TRBJ1-2	TRBV28	NA	TGTGCCAGCAGCCCAGGCTATGGCTACACCTTC	CASSPGYGYTF
NA	TRBJ2-7	TRBV5-4	TRBD2	TGTGCCAGCAGCCCCGGACTAGAAAGCTCCTACGAGCAGTACTTC	CASSPGLESSYEQYF
NA	TRBJ1-2	TRBV7-2	NA	TGTGCCAGCAGCTTACTAGCCCCTAAGGTCGGCTACACCTTC	CASSLLAPKVGYTF
NA	TRBJ2-3	TRBV5-4	TRBD2	TGTGCCAGCAGCTCACTAGCGGGGGCCACAGATACGCAGTATTTT	CASSSLAGATDTQYF
few	TRBJ2-7	TRBV2	TRBD2	TGTGCCACCGGACTAGCGGGAGGGGCCCCCTACGAGCAGTACTTC	CATGLAGGAPYEQYF
few	TRBJ1-3	TRBV30	NA	TGTGCCTGGAGTGTCAACGGTCGAAACACCATATATTTT	CAWSVNGRNTIYF
few	TRBJ2-7	TRBV28	TRBD2	TGTGCCAGCAGCCAAAGCGGGAGTCTAACCTACGAGCAGTACTTC	CASSQSGSLTYEQYF
NA	TRBJ2-7	TRBV6-5	TRBD1	TGTGCCAGCAGTTACGACGCTAGACAGGGGAGCGACGAGCAGTACTTC	CASSYDARQGSDEQYF
NA	TRBJ2-1	TRBV7-8	TRBD2	TGTGCCAGCAGCGTAGGGGAGGGATGGGGTGAGCAGTTCTTC	CASSVGEGWGEQFF
few	TRBJ1-1	TRBV4-1	NA	TGCGCCAGCAGCCAAGACAGGGTTAACACTGAAGCTTTCTTT	CASSQDRVNTEAFF
few	TRBJ2-3	TRBV30	NA	TGTGCCTGGAGTGTGGGGCAGAGCACAGATACGCAGTATTTT	CAWSVGQSTDTQYF
NA	TRBJ2-5	TRBV11-2	NA	TGTGCCAGCAATTCGGGACAAGAGACCCAGTACTTC	CASNSGQETQYF
few	TRBJ2-7	TRBV27	NA	TGTGCCAGCAGACCCGGGACATGGGATTGGGGCGAGCAGTACTTC	CASRPGTWDWGEQYF
NA	TRBJ1-5	TRBV7-2	NA	TGTGCCAGCAGCTTACGGGTCACCTTATCCAATCAGCCCCAGCATTTT	CASSLRVTLSNQPQHF
few	TRBJ1-2	TRBV27	TRBD1	TGTGCCAGCAGTCAACGGGACAGGGTGGACTATGGCTACACCTTC	CASSQRDRVDYGYTF
few	TRBJ1-2	TRBV25-1	NA	TGTGCCAGCCGGGGCTATGGCTACACCTTC	CASRGYGYTF
few	TRBJ1-6	TRBV28	TRBD1	TGTGCCAGCAGTTCTAGACAGGGGAATAATTCACCCCTCCACTTT	CASSSRQGNNSPLHF
NA	TRBJ1-4	TRBV27	NA	TGTGCCAGCAGTTTGAGGAGGCCGGAAAAACTGTTTTTT	CASSLRRPEKLFF
NA	TRBJ2-7	TRBV9	NA	TGTGCCAGCAGCGCCTCTGGGGGGGGCGTTCCCTACGAGCAGTACTTC	CASSASGGGVPYEQYF
NA	TRBJ1-4	TRBV5-4	NA	TGTGCCAGCAGCTATGGCGGGGGGGATAATGAAAAACTGTTTTTT	CASSYGGGDNEKLFF
few	TRBJ1-1	TRBV6-6	TRBD1	TGTGCCAGCAGGGGACAGTTGAACACTGAAGCTTTCTTT	CASRGQLNTEAFF
NA	TRBJ2-3	TRBV5-1	TRBD2	TGCGCCAGCAGCTTGGGGACTAGCTTATTCACAGATACGCAGTATTTT	CASSLGTSLFTDTQYF
few	TRBJ2-1	TRBV5-1	TRBD1	TGCGCCAGCAGCTTCCAGCTAGGACAGGGGATCAATGAGCAGTTCTTC	CASSFQLGQGINEQFF
few	TRBJ1-1	TRBV5-4	TRBD1	TGTGCCAGCAGCTTGCAGGGGGCGAGCACTGAAGCTTTCTTT	CASSLQGASTEAFF
few	TRBJ2-5	TRBV10-3	TRBD2	TGTGCCACCGCGAGGGTTACTGGCGGGGGGTTCAAGGAGACCCAGTACTTC	CATARVTGGGFKETQYF
NA	TRBJ2-7	TRBV19	TRBD1	TGTGCCAGTAGTATTGGCCAGGGGGCCTACGAGCAGTACTTC	CASSIGQGAYEQYF
few	TRBJ1-2	TRBV7-2	TRBD1	TGTGCCAGCAGCTTAGGCACAGGGGGGGGCTACACCTTC	CASSLGTGGGYTF